This T cell receptor (beta chain) derives from a study of OX40 agonist ivuxolimab in advanced cancers. Repertoires were generated with immunoSEQ multiplex PCR, while TCRdb's copy carries only in-frame clones and drops some. This sample has 20,000 to 30,000 clones, with 79% found just once. V gave up 1 base and J gave up 4 bases; unmatched junction bases: 4. Germline values: CDR1 SGHTA, CDR2 FQGNSA. The CDR3 spans 14 residues. The input for sequencing was CD4+ or CD8+ T cells sorted from blood, taken in a trial of the OX40 agonist ivuxolimab. This sequence joins TRBV7-2 and TRBJ2-7; 7 bases are a match to TRBD2. The source of this sequence is an adult with an advanced solid tumor such as melanoma, head and neck, liver or kidney cancer. CDR3 sequence: CASSLGSSGYEQYF. For the CDR3, the DNA is TGTGCCAGCAGCTTAGGGTCTAGCGGTTACGAGCAGTACTTC. Complete variable domain (other parts from reference TRBV7-2 and TRBJ2-7): GAGVSQSPSNKVTEKGKDVELRCDPISGHTALYWYRQSLGQGLEFLIYFQGNSAPDKSGLPSDRFSAERTGGSVSTLTIQRTQQEDSAVYLCASSLGSSGYEQYFGPGTRLTVT.